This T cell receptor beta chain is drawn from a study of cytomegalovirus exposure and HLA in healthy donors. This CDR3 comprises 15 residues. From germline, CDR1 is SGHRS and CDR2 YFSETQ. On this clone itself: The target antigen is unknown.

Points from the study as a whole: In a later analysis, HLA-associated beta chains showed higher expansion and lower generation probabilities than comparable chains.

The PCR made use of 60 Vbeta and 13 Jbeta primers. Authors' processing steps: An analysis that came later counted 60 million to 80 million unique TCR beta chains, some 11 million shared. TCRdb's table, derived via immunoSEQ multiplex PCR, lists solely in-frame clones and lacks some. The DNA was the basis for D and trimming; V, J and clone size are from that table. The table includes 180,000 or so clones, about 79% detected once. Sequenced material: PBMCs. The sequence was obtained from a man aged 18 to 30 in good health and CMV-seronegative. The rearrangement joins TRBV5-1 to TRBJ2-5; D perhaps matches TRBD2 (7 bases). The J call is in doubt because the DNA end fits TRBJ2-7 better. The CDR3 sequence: CASSQGLGGNYEQYF. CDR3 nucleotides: TGCGCCAGCAGCCAAGGACTAGGGGGGAACTACGAGCAGTACTTC.